This T cell receptor beta chain was sequenced during a study of blood T cells in healthy people across ages. With a J-beta primer mix and a sample-barcoded 5' primer, a second PCR ran about 6 to 11 cycles. TCRdb re-called the 5' RACE reads with MiXCR, one entry per CDR3 protein. This sample has about 1,600,000 distinct CDR3 sequences; approximately 40% occur once, and the top ten carry around 8%. Caucasian individuals from Russia who were healthy and aged about 6 to 100 acted as donors. What was sequenced was blood. This sequence was found in a woman between 18 and 30 years old in good health.

In DNA, the CDR3 is TGTGCCAGCAGTTTAATAAGCGGGTCGCTTTCGGAGCAGTTCTTC. Translated: CASSLISGSLSEQFF. This chain uses TRBV12-3 or TRBV12-4 with TRBJ2-1; TRBD2 is a possible D gene (6 bases). The CDR3 has 15 residues. Trimming removed 2 bases at V and 10 bases at J, with 18 bases between.